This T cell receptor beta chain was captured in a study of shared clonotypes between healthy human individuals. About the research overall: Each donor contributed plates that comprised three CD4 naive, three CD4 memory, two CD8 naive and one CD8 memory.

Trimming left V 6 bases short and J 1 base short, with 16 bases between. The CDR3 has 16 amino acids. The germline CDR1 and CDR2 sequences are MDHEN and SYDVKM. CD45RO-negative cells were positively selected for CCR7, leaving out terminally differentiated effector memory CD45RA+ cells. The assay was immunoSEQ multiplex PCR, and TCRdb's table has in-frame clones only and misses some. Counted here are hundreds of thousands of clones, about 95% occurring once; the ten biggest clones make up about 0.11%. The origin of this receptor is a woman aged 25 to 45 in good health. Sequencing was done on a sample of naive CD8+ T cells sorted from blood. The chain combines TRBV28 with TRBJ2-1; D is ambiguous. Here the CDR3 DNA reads TGTGCCAGCAGCGCCCCCACGGAAGGTTCCTACAATGAGCAGTTCTTC. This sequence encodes CASSAPTEGSYNEQFF.